The TCR beta chain described here comes from a study of beta chain features in type 1 diabetes. One heparinised draw, averaging about 110 mL, was taken per donor. V lost 4 bases, J lost 5 bases, and 5 bases stayed unmatched. Germline-derived CDR1 and CDR2 are SGHNT and YYREEE (reference sequence). This CDR3 region has 16 residues. The investigators reverse transcribed all of the isolated RNA, so they sequenced expressed TCRB transcripts. The assay was immunoSEQ multiplex PCR, and TCRdb's table has in-frame clones only and misses some. The sample contains over 200,000 clones, under 13% of which appear only once. This clone occurred a few times. Its cognate antigen is unknown. Study-wide results and caveats: TCRB CDR3 length was moderately but significantly reduced in all four CD4+ subsets of Type 1 diabetes patients. The influence of HLA type on TCRB rearrangement stayed undetermined.

V is TRBV5-4 and J is TRBJ2-2; 13 bases align to TRBD2. This receptor was taken from a man aged 25 to 40 with type 1 diabetes. Sequencing input: naive CD4+ T cells from blood. CDR3 sequence: CASSPTSGGWTGELFF. In DNA, the CDR3 is TGTGCCAGCAGCCCGACTAGCGGGGGGTGGACCGGGGAGCTGTTTTTT.